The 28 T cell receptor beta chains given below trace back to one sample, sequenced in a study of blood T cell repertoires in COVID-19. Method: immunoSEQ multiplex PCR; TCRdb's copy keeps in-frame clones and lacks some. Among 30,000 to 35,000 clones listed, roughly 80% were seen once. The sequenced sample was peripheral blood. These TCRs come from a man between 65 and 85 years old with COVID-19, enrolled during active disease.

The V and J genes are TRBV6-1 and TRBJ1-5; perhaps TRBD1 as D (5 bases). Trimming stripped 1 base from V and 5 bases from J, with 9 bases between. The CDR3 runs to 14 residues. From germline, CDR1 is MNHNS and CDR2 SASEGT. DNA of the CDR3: TGTGCCAGCAGTGAAGTCAGGGCGGATCAGCCCCAGCATTTT. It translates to CASSEVRADQPQHF.

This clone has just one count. The CDR3 DNA reads TGTGCCAGCAGTCCAGTGGTGACTAGAAACACCGGGGAGCTGTTTTTT. This translates into CASSPVVTRNTGELFF. The chain carries TRBV27 and TRBJ2-2, with a possible D match to TRBD2 (6 bases). Trimming stripped 5 bases from V and 2 bases from J, with 15 bases between. CDR1 MNHEY and CDR2 SMNVEV come from the germline V gene (reference sequence). The CDR3 contains 16 residues.

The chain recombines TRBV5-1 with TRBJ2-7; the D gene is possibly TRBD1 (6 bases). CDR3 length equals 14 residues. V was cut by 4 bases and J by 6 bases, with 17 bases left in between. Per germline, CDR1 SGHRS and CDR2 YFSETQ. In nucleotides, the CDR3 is TGCGCCAGCAGCCGCGCCGACAGGCGAGGCGAGCAGTACTTC. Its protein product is CASSRADRRGEQYF. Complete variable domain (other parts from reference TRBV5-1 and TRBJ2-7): KAGVTQTPRYLIKTRGQQVTLSCSPISGHRSVSWYQQTPGQGLQFLFEYFSETQRNKGNFPGRFSGRQFSNSRSEMNVSTLELGDSALYLCASSRADRRGEQYFGPGTRLTVT.

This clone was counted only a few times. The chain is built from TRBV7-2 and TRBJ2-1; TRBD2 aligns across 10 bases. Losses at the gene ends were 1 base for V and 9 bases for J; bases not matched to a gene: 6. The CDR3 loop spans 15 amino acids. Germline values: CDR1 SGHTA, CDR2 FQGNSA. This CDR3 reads CASSLEASGSGEQFF. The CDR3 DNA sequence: TGTGCCAGCAGCTTAGAAGCTAGCGGGAGTGGTGAGCAGTTCTTC.

CDR3 DNA: TGTGCCAGCAGCCCTGAGTGGAGCACTGAAGCTTTCTTT. Encoded protein: CASSPEWSTEAFF. The chain joins TRBV6-2 or TRBV6-3 to TRBJ1-1; D remains unclear. V gave up 6 bases and J gave up 4 bases, with 12 bases separating them. This CDR3 region has 13 residues. Germline CDR1 MNHEY, CDR2 SVGEGT.

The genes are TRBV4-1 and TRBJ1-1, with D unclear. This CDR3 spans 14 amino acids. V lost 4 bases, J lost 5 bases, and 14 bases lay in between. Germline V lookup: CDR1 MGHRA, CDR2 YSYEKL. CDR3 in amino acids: CASSRRDEFTEAFF. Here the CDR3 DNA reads TGCGCCAGCAGCCGGAGGGATGAATTTACTGAAGCTTTCTTT.

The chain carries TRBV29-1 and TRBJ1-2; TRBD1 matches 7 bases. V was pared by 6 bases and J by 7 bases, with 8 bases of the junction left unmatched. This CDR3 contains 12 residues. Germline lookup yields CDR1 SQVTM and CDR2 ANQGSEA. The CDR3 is CSVDTGAGGYTF. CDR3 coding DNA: TGCAGCGTGGACACAGGGGCTGGTGGCTACACCTTC.

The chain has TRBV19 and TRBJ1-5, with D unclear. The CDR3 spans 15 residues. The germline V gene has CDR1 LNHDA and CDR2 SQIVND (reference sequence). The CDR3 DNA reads TGTGGTACGCAACTCTACCTATCAAGCAATCAGCCCCAGCATTTT. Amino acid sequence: CGTQLYLSSNQPQHF.

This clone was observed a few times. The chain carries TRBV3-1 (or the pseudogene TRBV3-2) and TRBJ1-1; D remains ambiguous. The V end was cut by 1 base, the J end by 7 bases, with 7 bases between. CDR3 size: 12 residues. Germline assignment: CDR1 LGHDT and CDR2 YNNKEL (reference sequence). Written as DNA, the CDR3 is TGTGCCAGCAGCCAAGTCGTAAATGAAGCTTTCTTT. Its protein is CASSQVVNEAFF.

The CDR3, as DNA: TGTGCCAGTAGTCAACCGACAGAGTCTTATGGCTACACCTTC. Translating gives CASSQPTESYGYTF. This chain joins TRBV19 and TRBJ1-2; TRBD1 might be the D (5 bases). Germline CDR1 and CDR2: LNHDA and SQIVND (reference sequence). The V and J ends lost 5 bases and 5 bases respectively, with 15 bases between them. The CDR3 is made up of 14 amino acids.

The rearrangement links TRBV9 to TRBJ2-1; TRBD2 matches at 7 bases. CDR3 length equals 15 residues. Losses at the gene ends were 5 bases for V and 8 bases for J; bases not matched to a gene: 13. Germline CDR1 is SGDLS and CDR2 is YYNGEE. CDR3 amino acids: CASRRTGGPGDEQFF. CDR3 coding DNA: TGTGCCAGCAGGAGGACGGGAGGCCCCGGGGATGAGCAGTTCTTC.

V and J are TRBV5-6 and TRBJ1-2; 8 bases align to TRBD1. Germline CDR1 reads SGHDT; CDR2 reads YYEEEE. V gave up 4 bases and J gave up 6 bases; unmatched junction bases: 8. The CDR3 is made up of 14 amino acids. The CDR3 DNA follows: TGTGCCAGCAGCCCAGCGACAGGGGAGGATGGCTACACCTTC. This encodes CASSPATGEDGYTF.

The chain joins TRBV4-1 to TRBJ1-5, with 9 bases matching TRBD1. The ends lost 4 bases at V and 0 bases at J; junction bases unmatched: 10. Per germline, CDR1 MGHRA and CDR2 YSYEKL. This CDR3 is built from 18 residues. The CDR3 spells CASSPRTGEGYSNQPQHF. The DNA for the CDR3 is TGCGCCAGCAGCCCCCGGACAGGGGAGGGCTATAGCAATCAGCCCCAGCATTTT.

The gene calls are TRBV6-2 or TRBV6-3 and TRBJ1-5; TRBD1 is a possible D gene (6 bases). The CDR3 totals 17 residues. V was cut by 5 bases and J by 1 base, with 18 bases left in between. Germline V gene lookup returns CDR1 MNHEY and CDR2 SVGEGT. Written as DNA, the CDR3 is TGTGCCAGCAGTAACCGAGGGGGGGGATTCAGCAATCAGCCCCAGCATTTT. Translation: CASSNRGGGFSNQPQHF.

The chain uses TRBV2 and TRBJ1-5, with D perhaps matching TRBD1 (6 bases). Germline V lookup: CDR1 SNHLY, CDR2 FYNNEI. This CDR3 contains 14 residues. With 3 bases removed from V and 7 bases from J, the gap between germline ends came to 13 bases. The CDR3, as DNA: TGTGCCAGCAGTGACAGGGGATCAGACCAGCCCCAGCATTTT. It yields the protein CASSDRGSDQPQHF.

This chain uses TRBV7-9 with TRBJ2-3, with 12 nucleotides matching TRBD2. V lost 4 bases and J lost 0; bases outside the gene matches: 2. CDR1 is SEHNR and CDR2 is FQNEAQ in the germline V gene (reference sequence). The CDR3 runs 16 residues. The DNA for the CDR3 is TGTGCCAGCAGCTCGGGGACTAGCGGGAGCACAGATACGCAGTATTTT. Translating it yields CASSSGTSGSTDTQYF. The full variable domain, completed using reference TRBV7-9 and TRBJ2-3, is DTGVSQNPRHKITKRGQNVTFRCDPISEHNRLYWYRQTLGQGPEFLTYFQNEAQLEKSRLLSDRFSAERPKGSFSTLEIQRTEQGDSAMYLCASSSGTSGSTDTQYFGPGTRLTVL.

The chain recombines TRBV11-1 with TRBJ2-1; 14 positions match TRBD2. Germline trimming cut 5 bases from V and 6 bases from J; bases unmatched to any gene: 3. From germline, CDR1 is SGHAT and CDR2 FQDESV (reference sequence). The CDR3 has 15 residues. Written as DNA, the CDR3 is TGTGCCAGCAGCACCGGGACTAGCGGGAGCAATGAGCAGTTCTTC. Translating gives CASSTGTSGSNEQFF.

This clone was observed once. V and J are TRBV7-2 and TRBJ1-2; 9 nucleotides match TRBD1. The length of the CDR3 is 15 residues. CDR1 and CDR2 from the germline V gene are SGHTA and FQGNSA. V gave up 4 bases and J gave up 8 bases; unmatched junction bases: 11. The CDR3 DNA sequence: TGTGCCAGCAGCTCAAAACAGGGGGCCCACCCAGGCTACACCTTC. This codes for CASSSKQGAHPGYTF.

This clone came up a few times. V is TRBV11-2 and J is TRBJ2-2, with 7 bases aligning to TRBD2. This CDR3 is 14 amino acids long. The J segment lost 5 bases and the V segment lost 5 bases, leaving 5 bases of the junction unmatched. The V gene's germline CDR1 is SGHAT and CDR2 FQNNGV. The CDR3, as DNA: TGTGCCAGCAGCCGGACTAGAGCAACCGGGGAGCTGTTTTTT. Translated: CASSRTRATGELFF.

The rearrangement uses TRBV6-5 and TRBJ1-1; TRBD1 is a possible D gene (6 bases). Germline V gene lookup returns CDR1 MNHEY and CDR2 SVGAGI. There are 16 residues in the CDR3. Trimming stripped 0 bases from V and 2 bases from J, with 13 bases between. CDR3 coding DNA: TGTGCCAGCAGTTACTCCTCTTGGGACACCAACACTGAAGCTTTCTTT. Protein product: CASSYSSWDTNTEAFF.

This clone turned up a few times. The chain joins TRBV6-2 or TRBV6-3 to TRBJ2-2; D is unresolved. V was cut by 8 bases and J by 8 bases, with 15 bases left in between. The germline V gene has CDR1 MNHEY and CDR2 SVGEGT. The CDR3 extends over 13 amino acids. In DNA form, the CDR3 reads TGTGCCAGCGGCCCCGAGCCCAGGGGGGAGCTGTTTTTT. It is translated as CASGPEPRGELFF.

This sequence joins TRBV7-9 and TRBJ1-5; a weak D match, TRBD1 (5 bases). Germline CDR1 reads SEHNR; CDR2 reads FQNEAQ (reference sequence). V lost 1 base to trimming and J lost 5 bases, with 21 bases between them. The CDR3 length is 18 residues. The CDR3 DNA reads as TGTGCCAGCAGCTTAGGGACATGGTTTCAGGGTACCGATCAGCCCCAGCATTTT. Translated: CASSLGTWFQGTDQPQHF.

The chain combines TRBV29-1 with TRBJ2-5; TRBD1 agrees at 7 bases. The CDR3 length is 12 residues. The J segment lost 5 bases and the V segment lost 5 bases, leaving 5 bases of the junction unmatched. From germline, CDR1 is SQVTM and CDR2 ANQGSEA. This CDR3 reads CSVIEGAETQYF. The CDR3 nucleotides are TGCAGCGTTATAGAGGGGGCGGAGACCCAGTACTTC.

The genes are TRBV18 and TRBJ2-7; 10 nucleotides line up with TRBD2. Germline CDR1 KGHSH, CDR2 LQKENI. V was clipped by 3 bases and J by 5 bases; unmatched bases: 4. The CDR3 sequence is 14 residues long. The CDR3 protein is CASSPSGRADEQYF. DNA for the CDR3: TGTGCCAGCTCACCGAGCGGGAGGGCCGACGAGCAGTACTTC.

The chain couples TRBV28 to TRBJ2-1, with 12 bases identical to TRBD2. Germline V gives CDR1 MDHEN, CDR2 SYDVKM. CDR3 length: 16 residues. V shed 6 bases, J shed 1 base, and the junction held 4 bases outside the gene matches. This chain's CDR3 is CASRGTSGSSYNEQFF. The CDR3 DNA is TGTGCCAGCAGGGGGACTAGCGGGTCATCCTACAATGAGCAGTTCTTC. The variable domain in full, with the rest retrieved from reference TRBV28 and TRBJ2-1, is DVKVTQSSRYLVKRTGEKVFLECVQDMDHENMFWYRQDPGLGLRLIYFSYDVKMKEKGDIPEGYSVSREKKERFSLILESASTNQTSMYLCASRGTSGSSYNEQFFGPGTRLTVL.

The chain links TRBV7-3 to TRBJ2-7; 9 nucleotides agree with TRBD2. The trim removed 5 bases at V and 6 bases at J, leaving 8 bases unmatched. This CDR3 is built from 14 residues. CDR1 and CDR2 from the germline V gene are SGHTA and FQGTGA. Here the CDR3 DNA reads TGTGCCAGCAGCCCGCAACGGACTAGCGTCGAGCAGTACTTC. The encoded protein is CASSPQRTSVEQYF.

CDR3 amino acids: CASSLELGGGMPLHF. The CDR3, as DNA: TGTGCCAGCAGCTTGGAACTGGGGGGGGGTATGCCCCTCCACTTT. The J gene is TRBJ1-6, the V gene TRBV5-4; D is perhaps TRBD1 (5 bases). This CDR3 contains 15 residues. V lost 0 bases and J 13 bases, leaving 17 bases between the germline ends. CDR1 is SGHNT and CDR2 is YYREEE in the germline V gene (reference sequence).

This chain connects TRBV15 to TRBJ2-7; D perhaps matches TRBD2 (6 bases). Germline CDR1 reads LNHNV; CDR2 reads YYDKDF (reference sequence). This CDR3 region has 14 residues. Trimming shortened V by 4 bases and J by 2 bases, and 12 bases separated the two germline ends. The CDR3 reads CATSTRGGTYEQYF. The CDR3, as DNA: TGTGCCACCAGCACCCGCGGAGGGACCTACGAGCAGTACTTC.